Reported below is one T cell receptor (beta chain). With a J-beta primer mix and a sample-barcoded 5' primer, a second PCR ran about 6 to 11 cycles. TCRdb passed the 5' RACE reads through MiXCR, listing each CDR3 protein once. The table has fewer than 700,000 distinct CDR3 sequences, approximately 40% seen once. This sample was included in a study of blood T cells in healthy people across ages. As for the study in general: There was about one barcoded beta molecule captured by template switching per two T cells.

The CDR3 loop spans 13 amino acids. Germline V CDR1 and CDR2: SGHRS, YFSETQ. Trimming stripped 7 bases from V and 6 bases from J, with 15 bases between. The chain links TRBV5-1 to TRBJ2-3; tentatively, D is TRBD2 (6 bases). Sequenced sample: blood. This TCR was recovered from a man at least 80 years old in good health. CDR3 sequence reads: CASHTGDVDTQYF. CDR3 DNA sequence: TGCGCCAGCCATACGGGGGACGTGGATACGCAGTATTTT.